The rows below give T cell receptor beta chains drawn from one sample of a study of T cells in narcolepsy. TCRdb keeps only in-frame clones here, not all; method: immunoSEQ multiplex PCR. The table shows approximately 31,000 clones, with just under 80% occurring only once. The sequencing sample was made of CD45RA- memory CD4+ T cells from PBMCs. The source is a human donor with narcolepsy. CDR3s include the opening cysteine and the closing phenylalanine or tryptophan. D genes are given only for firm matches. A row's size may be missing; if present it is once, few, many or a size class.

D	J	length	size	V	CDR3	DNA
-	TRBJ2-2	15	few	TRBV7-2	CASSSDRVLTGELFF	TGTGCCAGCAGCTCGGACAGAGTCCTAACCGGGGAGCTGTTTTTT
-	TRBJ1-1	14	-	TRBV25-1	CASSGTGLNTEAFF	TGTGCCAGCAGTGGAACAGGGCTGAACACTGAAGCTTTCTTT
-	TRBJ1-1	16	-	TRBV19	CASSSQQGGTNTEAFF	TGTGCCAGTAGTAGCCAACAGGGAGGGACGAACACTGAAGCTTTCTTT
TRBD1	TRBJ1-5	15	-	TRBV19	CASRGGQGGNQPQHF	TGTGCCAGTAGGGGGGGACAGGGAGGCAATCAGCCCCAGCATTTT
-	TRBJ1-5	15	few	TRBV6-6	CASNYPGAGNQPQHF	TGTGCCAGCAACTACCCTGGGGCAGGAAATCAGCCCCAGCATTTT
-	TRBJ1-2	14	once	TRBV7-9	CASSATAHTVGYTF	TGTGCCAGCAGCGCTACGGCCCACACGGTTGGCTACACCTTC
-	TRBJ2-1	18	-	TRBV7-9	CASSRGGGVPPKTNEQFF	TGTGCCAGCAGCCGAGGAGGGGGAGTTCCACCGAAAACTAATGAGCAGTTCTTC
-	TRBJ1-6	11	few	TRBV16	CASSRGSPLHF	TGTGCCAGCAGCCGAGGTTCACCCCTCCACTTT
-	TRBJ1-6	15	-	TRBV9	CASSVLQGRDSPLHF	TGTGCCAGCAGCGTCCTACAGGGTCGGGACTCACCCCTCCACTTT
-	TRBJ1-1	16	-	TRBV6-5	CASSFHSRTDNTEAFF	TGTGCCAGCAGTTTCCATTCCAGGACAGACAACACTGAAGCTTTCTTT
-	TRBJ1-4	13	-	TRBV14	CASSRRGNEKLFF	TGTGCCAGCAGCCGACGGGGGAATGAAAAACTGTTTTTT
-	TRBJ1-1	14	-	TRBV5-4	CASSVEQGVGEAFF	TGTGCCAGCAGCGTGGAACAGGGAGTGGGTGAAGCTTTCTTT
-	TRBJ1-1	13	once	TRBV29-1	CSVAGQGNAEAFF	TGCAGCGTTGCCGGGCAGGGGAATGCTGAAGCTTTCTTT
-	TRBJ2-3	13	-	TRBV5-4	CASSLSEGRTQYF	TGTGCCAGCAGCTTGTCAGAGGGGCGTACGCAGTATTTT
-	TRBJ1-6	14	-	TRBV6-6	CASSSGPAGSPLHF	TGTGCCAGCAGTTCGGGACCGGCTGGATCACCCCTCCACTTT
-	TRBJ1-2	14	-	TRBV5-5	CASTKDSANYGYTF	TGTGCCAGCACCAAGGACAGTGCTAACTATGGCTACACCTTC
TRBD2	TRBJ2-5	12	few	TRBV7-9	CATGGGSETQYF	TGTGCCACCGGCGGGGGTAGTGAGACCCAGTACTTC
TRBD1	TRBJ1-1	16	-	TRBV6-8	CASSYSVTGQGTEASF	TGTGCCAGCAGTTACTCGGTAACGGGACAGGGAACTGAAGCTTCCTTT
TRBD2	TRBJ2-2	16	-	TRBV9	CASSVEGTRIAGELFF	TGTGCCAGCAGCGTAGAAGGGACTAGAATAGCCGGGGAGCTGTTTTTT
-	TRBJ2-2	16	-	TRBV6-6	CASSYSDSSRTGELFF	TGTGCCAGCAGTTACTCGGACAGCTCCCGGACCGGGGAGCTGTTTTTT
-	TRBJ1-1	15	-	TRBV2	CASKGRLTGDTEAFF	TGTGCCAGCAAGGGCCGATTGACAGGAGACACTGAAGCTTTCTTT
TRBD2	TRBJ2-5	17	-	TRBV5-1	CASSLGPSGGLQETQYF	TGCGCCAGCAGCTTGGGGCCAAGCGGGGGGCTTCAAGAGACCCAGTACTTC
TRBD2	TRBJ2-1	17	-	TRBV30	CAWSLGLAGGVRNEQFF	TGTGCCTGGAGTTTAGGACTAGCGGGAGGGGTTCGCAATGAGCAGTTCTTC
-	TRBJ1-6	15	once	TRBV7-2	CASSLRQIDNSPLHF	TGTGCCAGCAGCTTACGCCAGATAGATAATTCACCCCTCCACTTT
-	TRBJ2-7	13	-	TRBV6-5	CASSVQDTYEQYF	TGTGCCAGCAGTGTCCAGGATACCTACGAGCAGTACTTC
-	TRBJ2-3	17	-	TRBV4-2	CASSQGGGGVRTDTQYF	TGTGCCAGCAGCCAAGGGGGCGGCGGGGTTCGCACAGATACGCAGTATTTT
-	TRBJ2-7	13	-	TRBV30	CAWSDMGAYEQYF	TGTGCCTGGAGTGATATGGGGGCCTACGAGCAGTACTTC
TRBD1	TRBJ2-5	14	-	TRBV11-1	CASSPRTGEETQYF	TGTGCCAGCAGCCCACGGACAGGCGAAGAGACCCAGTACTTC
-	TRBJ1-2	12	few	TRBV6-5	CVGGQANYGYTF	TGTGTGGGGGGGCAGGCTAACTATGGCTACACCTTC